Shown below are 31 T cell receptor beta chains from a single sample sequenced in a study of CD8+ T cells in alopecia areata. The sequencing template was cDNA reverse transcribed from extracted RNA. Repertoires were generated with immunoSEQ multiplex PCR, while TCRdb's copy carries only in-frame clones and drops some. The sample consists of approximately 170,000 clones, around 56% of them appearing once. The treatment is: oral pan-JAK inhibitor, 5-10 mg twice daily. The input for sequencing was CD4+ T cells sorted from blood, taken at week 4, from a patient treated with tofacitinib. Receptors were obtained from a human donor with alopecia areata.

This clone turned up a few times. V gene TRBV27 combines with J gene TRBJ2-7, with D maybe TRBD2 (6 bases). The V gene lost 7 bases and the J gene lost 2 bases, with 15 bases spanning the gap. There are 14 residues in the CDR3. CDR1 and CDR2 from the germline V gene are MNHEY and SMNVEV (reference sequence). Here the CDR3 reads CASTRGAKAYEQYF. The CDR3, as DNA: TGTGCCAGCACGCGGGGAGCTAAAGCCTACGAGCAGTACTTC.

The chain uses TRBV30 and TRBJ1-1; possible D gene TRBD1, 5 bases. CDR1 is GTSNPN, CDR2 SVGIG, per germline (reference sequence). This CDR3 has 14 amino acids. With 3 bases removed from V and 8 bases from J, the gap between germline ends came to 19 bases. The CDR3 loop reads CAWRVRGHRVEAFF. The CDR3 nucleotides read TGTGCCTGGAGAGTCCGGGGCCATCGGGTAGAAGCTTTCTTT.

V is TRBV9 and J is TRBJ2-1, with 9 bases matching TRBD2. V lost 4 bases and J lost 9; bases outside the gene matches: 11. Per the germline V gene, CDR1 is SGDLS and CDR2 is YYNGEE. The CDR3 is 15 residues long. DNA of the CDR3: TGTGCCAGCAGCCCCGGGACTAGCAGTGCGGGTGAGCAGTTCTTC. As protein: CASSPGTSSAGEQFF.

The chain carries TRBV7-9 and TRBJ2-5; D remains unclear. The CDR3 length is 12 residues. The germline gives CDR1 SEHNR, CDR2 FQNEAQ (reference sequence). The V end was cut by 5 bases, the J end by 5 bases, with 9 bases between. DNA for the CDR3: TGTGCCAGCAGCCCCATGGGGGAGACCCAGTACTTC. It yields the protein CASSPMGETQYF.

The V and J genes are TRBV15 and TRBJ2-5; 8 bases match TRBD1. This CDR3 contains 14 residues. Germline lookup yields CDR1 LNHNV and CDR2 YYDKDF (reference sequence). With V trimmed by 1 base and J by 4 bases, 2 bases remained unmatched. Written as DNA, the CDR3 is TGTGCCACCAGCAGAGTCGGGACAGGAGAGACCCAGTACTTC. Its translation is CATSRVGTGETQYF.

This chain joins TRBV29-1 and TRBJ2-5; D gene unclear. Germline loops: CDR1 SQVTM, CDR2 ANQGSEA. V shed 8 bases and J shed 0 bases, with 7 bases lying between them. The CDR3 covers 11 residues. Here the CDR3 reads CSLRYQETQYF. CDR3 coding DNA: TGCAGCTTGCGATACCAAGAGACCCAGTACTTC.

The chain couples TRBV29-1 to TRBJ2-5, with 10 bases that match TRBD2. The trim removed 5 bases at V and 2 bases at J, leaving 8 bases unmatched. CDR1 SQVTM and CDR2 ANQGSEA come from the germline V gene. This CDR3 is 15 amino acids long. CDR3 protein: CSVLGLASTQETQYF. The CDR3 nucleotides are TGCAGCGTTTTGGGACTAGCGAGTACTCAAGAGACCCAGTACTTC.

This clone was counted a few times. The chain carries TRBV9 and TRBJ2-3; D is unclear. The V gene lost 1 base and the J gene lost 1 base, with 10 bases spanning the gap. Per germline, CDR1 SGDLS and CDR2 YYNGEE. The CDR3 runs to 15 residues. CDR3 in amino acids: CASSVRAAGTDTQYF. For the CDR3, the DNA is TGTGCCAGCAGCGTACGGGCCGCTGGCACAGATACGCAGTATTTT.

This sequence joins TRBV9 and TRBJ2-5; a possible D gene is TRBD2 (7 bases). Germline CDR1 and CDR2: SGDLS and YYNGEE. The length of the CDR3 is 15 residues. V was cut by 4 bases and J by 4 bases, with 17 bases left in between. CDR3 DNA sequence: TGTGCCAGCAGCTGGGGCGGGGGCGTGGGAGAGACCCAGTACTTC. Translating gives CASSWGGGVGETQYF.

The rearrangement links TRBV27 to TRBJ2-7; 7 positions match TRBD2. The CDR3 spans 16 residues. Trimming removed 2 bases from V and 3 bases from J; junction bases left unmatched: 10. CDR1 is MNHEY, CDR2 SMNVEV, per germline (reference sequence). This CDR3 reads CASSLASVGLGYEQYF. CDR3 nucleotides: TGTGCCAGCAGTTTAGCCTCAGTAGGACTAGGCTACGAGCAGTACTTC.

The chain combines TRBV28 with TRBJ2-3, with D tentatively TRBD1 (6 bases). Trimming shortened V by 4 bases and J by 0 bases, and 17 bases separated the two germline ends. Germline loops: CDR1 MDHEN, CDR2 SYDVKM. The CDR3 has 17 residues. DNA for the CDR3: TGTGCCAGCAGTTCGTCACAGGGAGATTTTAGCACAGATACGCAGTATTTT. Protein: CASSSSQGDFSTDTQYF.

The CDR3: CASSVGRTGANVLTF. The DNA of the CDR3 is TGTGCCAGCAGCGTCGGCCGGACTGGGGCCAACGTCCTGACTTTC. The J gene is TRBJ2-6, the V gene TRBV9; unclear D gene. CDR1 is SGDLS and CDR2 is YYNGEE in the germline V gene. The length of the CDR3 is 15 residues. V shed 2 bases and J shed 2 bases, with 8 bases lying between them.

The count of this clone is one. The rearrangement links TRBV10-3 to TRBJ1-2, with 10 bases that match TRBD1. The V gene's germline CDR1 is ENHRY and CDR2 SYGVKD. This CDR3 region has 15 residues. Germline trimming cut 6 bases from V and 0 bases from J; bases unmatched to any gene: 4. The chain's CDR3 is CAISQGQGSNYGYTF. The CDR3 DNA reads TGTGCCATCAGCCAGGGACAGGGGTCTAACTATGGCTACACCTTC.

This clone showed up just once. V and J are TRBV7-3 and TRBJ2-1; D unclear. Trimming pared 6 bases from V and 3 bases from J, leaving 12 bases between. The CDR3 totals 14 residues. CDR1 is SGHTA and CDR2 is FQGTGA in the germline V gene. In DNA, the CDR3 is TGTGCCAGCAGTCCCGGACGGAGCTACAATGAGCAGTTCTTC. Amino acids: CASSPGRSYNEQFF.

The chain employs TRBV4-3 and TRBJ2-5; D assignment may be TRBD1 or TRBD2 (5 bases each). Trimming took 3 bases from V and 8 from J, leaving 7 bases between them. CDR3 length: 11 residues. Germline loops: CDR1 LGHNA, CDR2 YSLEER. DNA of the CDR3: TGCGCCAGCAGCCACGGGGCCACCCAGTACTTC. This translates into CASSHGATQYF.

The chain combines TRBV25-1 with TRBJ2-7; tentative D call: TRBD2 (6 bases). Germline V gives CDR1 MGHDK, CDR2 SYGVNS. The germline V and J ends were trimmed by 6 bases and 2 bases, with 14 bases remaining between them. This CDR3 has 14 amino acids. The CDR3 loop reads CASRASAKAYEQYF. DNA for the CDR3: TGTGCCAGCAGAGCTAGCGCGAAAGCCTACGAGCAGTACTTC.

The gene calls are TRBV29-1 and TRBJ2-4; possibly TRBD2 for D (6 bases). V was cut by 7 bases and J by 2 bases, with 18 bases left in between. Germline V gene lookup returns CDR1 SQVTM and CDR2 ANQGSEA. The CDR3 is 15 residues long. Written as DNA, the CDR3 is TGCAGCGCCGGGGGATGGGGGGTAACCAAAAACATTCAGTACTTC. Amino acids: CSAGGWGVTKNIQYF.

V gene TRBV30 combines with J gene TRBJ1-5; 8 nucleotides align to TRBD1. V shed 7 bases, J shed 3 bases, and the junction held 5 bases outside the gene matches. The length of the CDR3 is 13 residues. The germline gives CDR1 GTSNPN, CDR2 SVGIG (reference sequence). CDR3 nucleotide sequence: TGTGCCTCCGGACAGGGCCTCAATCAGCCCCAGCATTTT. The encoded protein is CASGQGLNQPQHF.

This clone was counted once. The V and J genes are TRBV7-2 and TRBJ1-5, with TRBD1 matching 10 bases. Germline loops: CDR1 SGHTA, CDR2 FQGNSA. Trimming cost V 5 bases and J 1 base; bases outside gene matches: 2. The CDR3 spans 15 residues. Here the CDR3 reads CASSKGQGSNQPQHF. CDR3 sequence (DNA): TGTGCCAGCAGCAAGGGACAGGGGAGCAATCAGCCCCAGCATTTT.

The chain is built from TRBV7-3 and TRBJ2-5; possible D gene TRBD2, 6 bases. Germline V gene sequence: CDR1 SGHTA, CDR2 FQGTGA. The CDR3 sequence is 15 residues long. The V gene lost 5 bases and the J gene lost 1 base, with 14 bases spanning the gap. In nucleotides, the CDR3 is TGTGCCAGCAGCCTCGGAGGGGCGGGCCAAGAGACCCAGTACTTC. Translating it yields CASSLGGAGQETQYF.

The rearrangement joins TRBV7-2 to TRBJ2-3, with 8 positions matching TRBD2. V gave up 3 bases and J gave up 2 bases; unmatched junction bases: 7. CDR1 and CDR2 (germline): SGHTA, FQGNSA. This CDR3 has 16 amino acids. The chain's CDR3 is CASSFQAGATTDTQYF. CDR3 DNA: TGTGCCAGCAGCTTTCAAGCGGGAGCCACCACAGATACGCAGTATTTT.

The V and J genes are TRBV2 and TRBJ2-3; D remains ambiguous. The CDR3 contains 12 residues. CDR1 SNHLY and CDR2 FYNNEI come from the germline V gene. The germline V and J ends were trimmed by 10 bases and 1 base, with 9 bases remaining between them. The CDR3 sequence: CATYRGTDTQYF. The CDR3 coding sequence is TGTGCCACTTACCGAGGCACAGATACGCAGTATTTT.

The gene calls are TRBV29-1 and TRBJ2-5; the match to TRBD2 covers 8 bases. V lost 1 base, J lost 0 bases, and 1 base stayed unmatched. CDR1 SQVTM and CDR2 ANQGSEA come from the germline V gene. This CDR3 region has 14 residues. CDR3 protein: CSVEVLADQETQYF. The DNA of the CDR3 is TGCAGCGTTGAAGTACTAGCGGACCAAGAGACCCAGTACTTC.

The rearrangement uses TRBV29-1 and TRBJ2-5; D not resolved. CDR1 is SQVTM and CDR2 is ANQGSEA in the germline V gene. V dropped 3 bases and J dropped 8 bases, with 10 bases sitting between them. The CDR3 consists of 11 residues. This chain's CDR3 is CSVDHRETQYF. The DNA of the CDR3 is TGCAGCGTTGATCACAGAGAAACCCAGTACTTC.

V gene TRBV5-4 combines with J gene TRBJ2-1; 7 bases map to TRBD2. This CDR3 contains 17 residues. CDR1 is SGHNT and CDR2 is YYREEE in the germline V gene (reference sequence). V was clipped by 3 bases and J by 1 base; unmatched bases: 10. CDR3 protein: CASSSRRGGSSYNEQFF. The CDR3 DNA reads TGTGCCAGCAGCTCCCGGAGGGGAGGGAGTTCCTACAATGAGCAGTTCTTC.

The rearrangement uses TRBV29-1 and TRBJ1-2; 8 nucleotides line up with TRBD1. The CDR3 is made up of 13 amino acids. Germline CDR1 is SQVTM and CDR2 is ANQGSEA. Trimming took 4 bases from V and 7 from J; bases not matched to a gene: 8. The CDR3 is CSVGQGTGGGYTF. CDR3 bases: TGCAGCGTTGGACAGGGGACCGGGGGTGGCTACACCTTC.

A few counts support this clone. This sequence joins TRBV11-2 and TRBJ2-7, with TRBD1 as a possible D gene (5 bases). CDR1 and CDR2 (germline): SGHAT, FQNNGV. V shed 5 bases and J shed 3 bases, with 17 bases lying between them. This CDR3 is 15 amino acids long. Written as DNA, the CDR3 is TGTGCCAGCAGCGCATCCAGGGTAGAGAGCTACGAGCAGTACTTC. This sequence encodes CASSASRVESYEQYF.

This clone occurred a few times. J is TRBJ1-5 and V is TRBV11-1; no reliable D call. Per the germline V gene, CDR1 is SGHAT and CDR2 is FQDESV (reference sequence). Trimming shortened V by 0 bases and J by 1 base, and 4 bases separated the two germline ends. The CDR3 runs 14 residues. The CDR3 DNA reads TGTGCCAGCAGCTTAGCAGGGAGCAATCAGCCCCAGCATTTT. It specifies CASSLAGSNQPQHF.

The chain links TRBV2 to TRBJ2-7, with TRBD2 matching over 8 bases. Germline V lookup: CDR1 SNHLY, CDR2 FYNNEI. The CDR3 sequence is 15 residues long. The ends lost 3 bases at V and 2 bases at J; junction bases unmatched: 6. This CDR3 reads CASSESGAGAYEQYF. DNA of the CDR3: TGTGCCAGCAGTGAGTCCGGAGCGGGGGCCTACGAGCAGTACTTC.

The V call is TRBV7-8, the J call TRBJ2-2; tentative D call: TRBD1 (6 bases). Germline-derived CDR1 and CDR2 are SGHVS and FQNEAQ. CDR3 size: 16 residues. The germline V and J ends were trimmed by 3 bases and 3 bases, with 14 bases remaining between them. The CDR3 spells CASSLGTRGDTGELFF. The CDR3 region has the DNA TGTGCCAGCAGCTTGGGGACCAGGGGAGACACCGGGGAGCTGTTTTTT.

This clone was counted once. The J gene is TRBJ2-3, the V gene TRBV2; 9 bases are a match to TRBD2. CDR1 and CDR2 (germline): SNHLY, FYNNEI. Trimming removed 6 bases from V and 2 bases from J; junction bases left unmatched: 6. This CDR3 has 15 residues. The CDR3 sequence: CASRDSGRPTDTQYF. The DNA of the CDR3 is TGTGCCAGCAGAGATAGCGGGAGACCCACAGATACGCAGTATTTT.